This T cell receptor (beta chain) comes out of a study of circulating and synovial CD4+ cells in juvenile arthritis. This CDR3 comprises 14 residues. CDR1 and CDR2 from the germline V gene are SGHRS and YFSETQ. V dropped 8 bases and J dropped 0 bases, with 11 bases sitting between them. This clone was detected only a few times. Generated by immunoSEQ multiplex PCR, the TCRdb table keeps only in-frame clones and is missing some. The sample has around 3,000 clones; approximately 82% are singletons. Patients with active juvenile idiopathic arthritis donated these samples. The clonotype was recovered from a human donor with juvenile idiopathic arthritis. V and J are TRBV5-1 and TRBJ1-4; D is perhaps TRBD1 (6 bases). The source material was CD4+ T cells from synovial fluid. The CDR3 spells CASTSGATNEKLFF. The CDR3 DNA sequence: TGCGCCAGTACCTCAGGGGCAACTAATGAAAAACTGTTTTTT.